These T cell receptor beta chains were read from a single sample in a study of T cell responses to AZD1222 COVID-19 vaccine. Clones were sequenced by immunoSEQ multiplex PCR, and TCRdb holds only the in-frame ones, with some missing. The sample lists 65,000 to 85,000 clones, roughly 88% occurring once. The sequencing used peripheral blood, collected 28 days after the second dose of the MenACWY control vaccine. The receptors stem from an adult who received the MenACWY meningococcal vaccine as a control. CDR3s include the opening cysteine and the closing phenylalanine or tryptophan. D genes are given only for firm matches. Clone size appears in some rows only: once, few, many, or a class for an expanded clone.

cdr3_nt	cdr3_aa	d_call	j_call	clone_size	v_call
TGTGCCGTGGGGCAGGTCTCTGGAAACACCATATATTTT	CAVGQVSGNTIYF	NA	TRBJ1-3	NA	TRBV13
TGTGCCTCACAACGTAGGGTGATAGAGACCCAGTACTTC	CASQRRVIETQYF	NA	TRBJ2-5	NA	TRBV6-6
TGTGCCAGCAGTGTCAGGGGCGGTGGAAACACCATATATTTT	CASSVRGGGNTIYF	NA	TRBJ1-3	NA	TRBV2
TGTGCCAGTAGTATGAACGGACAGGGGGCCGTTAGCAATCAGCCCCAGCATTTT	CASSMNGQGAVSNQPQHF	TRBD1	TRBJ1-5	NA	TRBV19
TGTGCCAGCAGCCGAGCGGGGAGAGAGACCCAGTACTTC	CASSRAGRETQYF	TRBD2	TRBJ2-5	NA	TRBV14
TGTGCCAGCAGCCAAGGGTATGGCTACACCTTC	CASSQGYGYTF	NA	TRBJ1-2	NA	TRBV5-4
TGCAGCGTTGAAGGCCCGAATGGGGACTATGGCTACACCTTC	CSVEGPNGDYGYTF	NA	TRBJ1-2	NA	TRBV29-1
TGTGCCAGCAGGACTAGCGGGGTCTACGAGCAGTACTTC	CASRTSGVYEQYF	TRBD2	TRBJ2-7	NA	TRBV2
TGTGCCAGCAGTCCACCCGGGACGGGTAATTCACCCCTCCACTTT	CASSPPGTGNSPLHF	NA	TRBJ1-6	NA	TRBV7-9
TGTGCCAGCAGCTTACTGGGGGGCGCAGGGGTTAAGCAGTATTTT	CASSLLGGAGVKQYF	NA	TRBJ2-3	NA	TRBV11-1
TGTGCCAGCAGCCAAGACCCGGGACAAGTACTGTTTTTT	CASSQDPGQVLFF	NA	TRBJ1-4	NA	TRBV4-2
TGTGCCAGCAGTTTATTAGCGGGGGTGCCCACAGATACGCAGTATTTT	CASSLLAGVPTDTQYF	TRBD2	TRBJ2-3	NA	TRBV28
TGTGCCAGCAGCCAGCAGGGAATTGAAGCTTTCTTT	CASSQQGIEAFF	NA	TRBJ1-1	NA	TRBV3-1/TRBV3-2
TGTGCCATCGAGGACAGGGGCCTCGGCGGTACTGAAGCTTTCTTT	CAIEDRGLGGTEAFF	TRBD1	TRBJ1-1	NA	TRBV2
TGTGCCAGCATAAGGGGGGCTAAGTACGCTGAAGCTTTCTTT	CASIRGAKYAEAFF	NA	TRBJ1-1	NA	TRBV6-5
TGTGCCAGCAGTTTACAGGCACAGCAGTTCTTT	CASSLQAQQFF	NA	TRBJ1-4	NA	TRBV12-3/TRBV12-4
TGTGCCAGCAGAAGGACGGGAGATACGCAGTATTTT	CASRRTGDTQYF	NA	TRBJ2-3	NA	TRBV6-6
TGTGCCAGCAGAAGGACAGGGGCCAACTATGGCTACACCTTC	CASRRTGANYGYTF	TRBD1	TRBJ1-2	NA	TRBV28
TGCAGTGCTAGTACAGGGGGCGCAGATGGCTACACCTTC	CSASTGGADGYTF	TRBD1	TRBJ1-2	NA	TRBV20-1
TGTGCCAGCAGCGGGGACAGGGGGCTCTATGGCTACACCTTC	CASSGDRGLYGYTF	TRBD1	TRBJ1-2	NA	TRBV5-6
TGCGCCAGCAGTCAATCGGGTGAGACCCAGTACTTC	CASSQSGETQYF	NA	TRBJ2-5	NA	TRBV23-1
TGCAGTGCTGAGGACACTCGAGGCTACACCTTC	CSAEDTRGYTF	NA	TRBJ1-2	NA	TRBV20-1
TGTGCCAGTAGCGGGACAGGGGATCAGCCCCAGCATTTT	CASSGTGDQPQHF	TRBD1	TRBJ1-5	few	TRBV19